This TCR beta chain is from a study of T cell responses to AZD1222 COVID-19 vaccine. Looking at the study overall: Pooled samples include second doses given at about 4 or 12 weeks.

Remarks on this clone: Its antigen is undetermined.

Losses at the gene ends were 5 bases for V and 3 bases for J; bases not matched to a gene: 11. This CDR3 spans 16 amino acids. Germline V CDR1 and CDR2: SGHNT, YENEEA. Profiled with immunoSEQ multiplex PCR; TCRdb holds only in-frame clones, not every one. The table has some 140,000 clones, roughly 90% seen once. Study-wide points: Close to half of spike-specific TCRs reportedly recognize unmutated variant regions. Distributed over spike, vaccine-associated CD4 TCRs predominated at 160-218 and 743-854. Repertoires were obtained solely post-peak T cell response.

The receptor was isolated from an adult in good health. The material was peripheral blood, obtained on day 0 of AZD1222 vaccination. The chain employs TRBV11-3 and TRBJ2-3, with 7 bases matching TRBD1. The CDR3 DNA follows: TGTGCCAGCAGCCGGGGACAGACTCAAGGGACAGATACGCAGTATTTT. Translation: CASSRGQTQGTDTQYF.